The rows below give T cell receptor beta chains drawn from one sample of a study of PD-L1 blockade in urothelial cancer. Libraries were prepared by immunoSEQ multiplex PCR; TCRdb keeps only in-frame clonotypes and omits some of them. The table shows around 38,000 clones, with over 75% occurring only once. The input for sequencing was PBMCs, taken around atezolizumab (anti-PD-L1) treatment. Receptors were obtained from a man aged 60-69 years with urothelial cancer. The CDR3 runs from the conserved cysteine through the conserved F or W. A D gene is named only where the DNA matches it firmly. Not every row has a clone size; where given, it reads once, few, many or a size class.

d_call j_call clone_size v_call cdr3_nt cdr3_aa
. TRBJ1-1 . TRBV5-6 TGTGCCAGCAGCCGCGATTTAAACACTGAAGCTTTCTTT CASSRDLNTEAFF
. TRBJ1-3 once TRBV4-1 TGCGCCAGCAGCCAAGGGGACATCCAATTGAACACCATATATTTT CASSQGDIQLNTIYF
. TRBJ1-1 few TRBV30 TGTGCCTGGAGGGCGGGTACTGAAGCTTTCTTT CAWRAGTEAFF
. TRBJ1-4 . TRBV11-2 TGTGCCAGCAGCTTAGGGTCTCGGGGTTTCGCGACTAATGAAAAACTGTTTTTT CASSLGSRGFATNEKLFF
. TRBJ1-5 . TRBV7-9 TGTGCCAGCAGCTCCTCCCTGGGGGCCGGCAATCAGCCCCAGCATTTT CASSSSLGAGNQPQHF
TRBD2 TRBJ2-1 . TRBV6-1 TGTGCCAGCAGTGAAGCGCTAGCGGGATATTACAATGAGCAGTTCTTC CASSEALAGYYNEQFF
. TRBJ2-7 . TRBV11-2 TGTGCCAGCAGCTCTGCGACAGTGGGGTTCGTGCAGTACTTC CASSSATVGFVQYF
. TRBJ2-1 . TRBV7-3 TGTGCCAGCAGCCCCAACAGGGAGGGGGTGAGTGAGCAGTTCTTC CASSPNREGVSEQFF
TRBD1 TRBJ2-7 few TRBV10-1 TGCGCCAGCAGTGTAGGAACAGGGGGAGCCTACGAGCAGTACTTC CASSVGTGGAYEQYF
. TRBJ1-2 . TRBV9 TGTGCCAGCAGCGAGGGGGAGGGGAACTATGGCTACACCTTC CASSEGEGNYGYTF
TRBD2 TRBJ2-7 once TRBV7-2 TGTGCCAGCAGCTTTAGGACTAGCGGCTACGAGCAGTACTTC CASSFRTSGYEQYF
TRBD1 TRBJ2-7 few TRBV5-5 TGTGCCAGCAGCTTGAGGGACAGCTACGAGCAGTACTTC CASSLRDSYEQYF
. TRBJ2-7 . TRBV18 TGTGCCAGCTCACCGGGGGGAAACTACGAGCAGTACTTC CASSPGGNYEQYF
TRBD2 TRBJ2-3 . TRBV5-1 TGCGCCAGCAGCCCGGGGAGACCGGGACTAGCGGTTGACACTAGCACAGATACGCAGTATTTT CASSPGRPGLAVDTSTDTQYF
TRBD1 TRBJ1-2 once TRBV5-1 TGCGCCAGCAGCCCCGGTGGACAGGGGTATGGCTACACCTTC CASSPGGQGYGYTF
. TRBJ2-3 . TRBV7-8 TGTGCCAGCAGCTTTCGGTTTCTCACAGATACGCAGTATTTT CASSFRFLTDTQYF
. TRBJ1-5 . TRBV7-9 TGTGCCAGCAGCTTATCGGGGGGGAGCAATCAGCCCCAGCATTTT CASSLSGGSNQPQHF
TRBD1 TRBJ1-5 . TRBV10-3 TGTGCCATCAGTCGATCAGGACAGGGGGATTATCAGCCCCAGCATTTT CAISRSGQGDYQPQHF
TRBD1 TRBJ1-3 . TRBV7-6 TGTGCCAGCAGCTTGACAGGGTCCGGAAACACCATATATTTT CASSLTGSGNTIYF
. TRBJ2-1 . TRBV5-1 TGCGCCAGCAGCTTGGGGCGGGATTTTGAGCAGTTCTTC CASSLGRDFEQFF
TRBD2 TRBJ2-1 . TRBV6-5 TGTGCCAGCAGCCGAGCGGGAGACAATGAGCAGTTCTTC CASSRAGDNEQFF
TRBD1 TRBJ1-1 . TRBV7-9 TGTGCCAGCAGCCCTGGGACAGGGATCACTGAAGCTTTCTTT CASSPGTGITEAFF
TRBD2 TRBJ2-1 . TRBV6-5 TGTGCCAGCAGTCCCCTAGCGGGAGGGTGGAATGAGCAGTTCTTC CASSPLAGGWNEQFF
TRBD2 TRBJ2-1 . TRBV27 TGTGCCAGCAGTTCAACCTTCCTTGGGACTAGCTCCTACAATGAGCAGTTCTTC CASSSTFLGTSSYNEQFF
TRBD1 TRBJ2-7 . TRBV11-3 TGTGCCAGCAGCACGGGACAGGGAAACGAGCAGTACTTC CASSTGQGNEQYF